Sequencing of this TCR beta chain was carried out in a study of sequential checkpoint blockade in melanoma. This clone was picked up a small number of times. The method was immunoSEQ multiplex PCR; TCRdb's version includes in-frame clones alone and lacks a portion of them. The sample yields around 39,000 clones, approximately 84% seen once. CDR1 is SQVTM, CDR2 ANQGSEA, per germline. V lost 7 bases and J 4 bases, leaving 13 bases between the germline ends. This CDR3 region has 13 residues. Documented treatment: randomized to nivolumab then ipilimumab (arm A) or the reverse (arm B). This receptor was taken from a human donor with melanoma. The source was CD8+ T cells sorted from blood (inferred from file names), collected from a patient given nivolumab and ipilimumab in sequence. The chain joins TRBV29-1 to TRBJ2-2, with D possibly matching TRBD2 (5 bases). The CDR3: CSAEATGTGELFF. The DNA for the CDR3 is TGCAGCGCGGAGGCCACCGGCACCGGGGAGCTGTTTTTT.